These T cell receptor beta chains were read from a single sample in a study of graft-versus-host responses after intestinal transplantation. The repertoire was sequenced with immunoSEQ multiplex PCR; TCRdb's copy has only in-frame clones and lacks some. The data show 6,700 or so clones, about a fifth seen once. The sequenced sample was alloreactive CD4+ T cells from a mixed lymphocyte reaction culture, obtained before transplantation. Receptors were obtained from a human patient who was an organ donor for intestinal transplantation. Both conserved end residues are part of each CDR3. The order of the fields is D gene, J gene, V gene, clone size, CDR3 DNA, CDR3 protein. A D gene is named only where the DNA matches it firmly. Size values are once, few and many counts, or a class for expanded clones, and some rows have none.

d_gene: -
j_gene: TRBJ1-1
v_gene: TRBV6-5
abundance: few
CDR3nt: TGTGCCAGCAGTTATCTTCTAACGAACACTGAAGCTTTCTTT
CDR3aa: CASSYLLTNTEAFF

d_gene: TRBD1
j_gene: TRBJ2-5
v_gene: TRBV5-1
abundance: few
CDR3nt: TGCGCCAGCAGGGATACAGGGGGGCCTGAGACCCAGTACTTC
CDR3aa: CASRDTGGPETQYF

d_gene: -
j_gene: TRBJ2-7
v_gene: TRBV4-1
abundance: -
CDR3nt: TGCGCCAGCAGCCACGCGGGACGTCCTCCCTACGAGCAGTACTTC
CDR3aa: CASSHAGRPPYEQYF

d_gene: TRBD2
j_gene: TRBJ2-2
v_gene: TRBV18
abundance: medium-sized
CDR3nt: TGTGCCAGCTCACCAATTGCGGGGGGTAACGCCGGGGAGCTGTTTTTT
CDR3aa: CASSPIAGGNAGELFF

d_gene: -
j_gene: TRBJ1-2
v_gene: TRBV4-2
abundance: -
CDR3nt: TGTGCCAGCAGCCTACGGAAGGAGAACGGATATAATGGCTACACCTTC
CDR3aa: CASSLRKENGYNGYTF

d_gene: -
j_gene: TRBJ2-3
v_gene: TRBV4-2
abundance: -
CDR3nt: TGTGCCAGCAGCCACAGCACAGATACGCAGTATTTT
CDR3aa: CASSHSTDTQYF

d_gene: -
j_gene: TRBJ2-3
v_gene: TRBV12-2
abundance: few
CDR3nt: TGTGCAAGTCGCCCGGACATACTAGCGGACACGCGGAATCGATGGCATACGCAGTATTTT
CDR3aa: CASRPDILADTRNRWHTQYF

d_gene: TRBD1
j_gene: TRBJ2-7
v_gene: TRBV7-3
abundance: medium-sized
CDR3nt: TGTGCCAGCAGCGCGACAGGGGGCTTCTACGAGCAGTACTTC
CDR3aa: CASSATGGFYEQYF

d_gene: TRBD1
j_gene: TRBJ2-3
v_gene: TRBV5-3
abundance: -
CDR3nt: TGTGCCAGCAGCTTCAGCCAGGGGGCCGATACGCAGTATTTT
CDR3aa: CASSFSQGADTQYF

d_gene: -
j_gene: TRBJ2-7
v_gene: TRBV2
abundance: medium-sized
CDR3nt: TGTGCCAGCAGTGAAGCGCTCGGCATTCTAACCTACGAGCAGTACTTC
CDR3aa: CASSEALGILTYEQYF

d_gene: -
j_gene: TRBJ2-7
v_gene: TRBV5-5
abundance: few
CDR3nt: TGTGCCAGCAGGGGCACCTACGAGCAGTACTTC
CDR3aa: CASRGTYEQYF

d_gene: TRBD1
j_gene: TRBJ1-2
v_gene: TRBV25-1
abundance: few
CDR3nt: TGTGCCAGCCTCGACAGGGGGGGCTACACCTTC
CDR3aa: CASLDRGGYTF

d_gene: -
j_gene: TRBJ1-6
v_gene: TRBV7-2
abundance: few
CDR3nt: TGTGCCAGCAGCTTGTCTGGACTCCCCTCTTCACCCCTCCACTTT
CDR3aa: CASSLSGLPSSPLHF

d_gene: -
j_gene: TRBJ2-7
v_gene: TRBV7-2
abundance: -
CDR3nt: TGTGCCAGCAGCTTAGGGTTCCCAGGAGCGGGCGAGCAGTACTTC
CDR3aa: CASSLGFPGAGEQYF

d_gene: -
j_gene: TRBJ1-2
v_gene: TRBV6-5
abundance: -
CDR3nt: TGTGCCAGCACCCACGGGGTTTGGGGCTACACCTTC
CDR3aa: CASTHGVWGYTF

d_gene: TRBD1
j_gene: TRBJ2-3
v_gene: TRBV6-9
abundance: few
CDR3nt: TGTGCCAGCAGCCGACAGGGGAGGACAGATACGCAGTATTTT
CDR3aa: CASSRQGRTDTQYF

d_gene: -
j_gene: TRBJ2-2
v_gene: TRBV29-1
abundance: few
CDR3nt: TGCAGCGCATCCAGGGGGGCCCTCACCGGGGAGCTGTTTTTT
CDR3aa: CSASRGALTGELFF

d_gene: -
j_gene: TRBJ2-7
v_gene: TRBV5-5
abundance: medium-sized
CDR3nt: TGTGCCAGCAGCTTGGCCGGCCACTCCTACGAGCAGTACTTC
CDR3aa: CASSLAGHSYEQYF

d_gene: -
j_gene: TRBJ1-2
v_gene: TRBV6-5
abundance: -
CDR3nt: TGTGCCAGCACCAAGGCTCCAGGAGCATATGGCTACACCTTC
CDR3aa: CASTKAPGAYGYTF

d_gene: -
j_gene: TRBJ1-1
v_gene: TRBV29-1
abundance: medium-sized
CDR3nt: TGCAGCGTTGAACAGGGCCCCGCCACTGAAGCTTTCTTT
CDR3aa: CSVEQGPATEAFF

d_gene: -
j_gene: TRBJ2-3
v_gene: TRBV7-3
abundance: few
CDR3nt: TGTGCCAGCAGTCGACCTCCGGCGGGGACAGATACGCAGTATTTT
CDR3aa: CASSRPPAGTDTQYF

d_gene: -
j_gene: TRBJ2-1
v_gene: TRBV6-6
abundance: -
CDR3nt: TGTGCCAGCAATCGGATGAATGAGCAGTTCTTC
CDR3aa: CASNRMNEQFF

d_gene: -
j_gene: TRBJ2-7
v_gene: TRBV7-9
abundance: -
CDR3nt: TGCGCCAGCAGCCACGCGGGACGTCCTCCCTACGAGCAGTACTTC
CDR3aa: CASSHAGRPPYEQYF

d_gene: -
j_gene: TRBJ1-3
v_gene: TRBV9
abundance: few
CDR3nt: TGTGCCAGCAGCGTAGTACCCGACCAGAGACAGAGCTCTGGAAACACCATATATTTT
CDR3aa: CASSVVPDQRQSSGNTIYF

d_gene: TRBD1
j_gene: TRBJ1-5
v_gene: TRBV19
abundance: -
CDR3nt: TGTGCCAGCTTACCACTGGGACAGCTCAATCAGCCCCAGCATTTT
CDR3aa: CASLPLGQLNQPQHF

d_gene: -
j_gene: TRBJ2-5
v_gene: TRBV19
abundance: few
CDR3nt: TGTGCCAGTAGTAATGAGGGGTTGGAGACCCAGTACTTC
CDR3aa: CASSNEGLETQYF

d_gene: TRBD2
j_gene: TRBJ2-5
v_gene: TRBV4-2
abundance: once
CDR3nt: TGTGCCAGCAGCCATAGGTCTAGCGGGGGGTACTTTCCGGAGACCCAGTACTTC
CDR3aa: CASSHRSSGGYFPETQYF

d_gene: TRBD1
j_gene: TRBJ2-7
v_gene: TRBV5-6
abundance: few
CDR3nt: TGTGCCAGCAGCTTGGGGGACAGGGTGAACTACGAGCAGTACTTC
CDR3aa: CASSLGDRVNYEQYF

d_gene: TRBD2
j_gene: TRBJ2-7
v_gene: TRBV7-3
abundance: few
CDR3nt: TGTGCCAGCAGCTTACCGGGGGGGGGAGGGAGCTCCTACGAGCAGTACTTC
CDR3aa: CASSLPGGGGSSYEQYF

d_gene: -
j_gene: TRBJ2-7
v_gene: TRBV7-4
abundance: -
CDR3nt: TGTGCCAGCGGCAAGGGGTCCTACGAGCAGTACTTC
CDR3aa: CASGKGSYEQYF

d_gene: TRBD2
j_gene: TRBJ2-1
v_gene: TRBV10-3
abundance: -
CDR3nt: TGTGCCATCAGTGAGTCAAGGACTAGCGGGGGGGGTAATGAGCAGTTCTTC
CDR3aa: CAISESRTSGGGNEQFF

d_gene: -
j_gene: TRBJ2-2
v_gene: TRBV29-1
abundance: -
CDR3nt: TGCAGCGTTGGACGACAGGGAGGACACCGGGGAGCTGTTTTT
CDR3aa: CSVGRQGGHRGAVF

d_gene: -
j_gene: TRBJ1-5
v_gene: TRBV11-3
abundance: -
CDR3nt: TGTGCCAGCAGCTTATTAGGACCTGGTCAGCCCCAGCATTTT
CDR3aa: CASSLLGPGQPQHF

d_gene: TRBD1
j_gene: TRBJ2-2
v_gene: TRBV5-1
abundance: once
CDR3nt: TGCGCCAGCAGCTTGGATGCGAGGACAGGGGGCGGCGGGGAGCTGTTTTTT
CDR3aa: CASSLDARTGGGGELFF

d_gene: TRBD1
j_gene: TRBJ1-1
v_gene: TRBV6-5
abundance: few
CDR3nt: TGTGCCAGCAGTTACTCGATAACAGGGGGGAACACTGAAGCTTTCTTT
CDR3aa: CASSYSITGGNTEAFF

d_gene: -
j_gene: TRBJ1-3
v_gene: TRBV18
abundance: -
CDR3nt: TGTGCCAGCTCACCGGCGCTCTCTGGAAACACCATATATTTT
CDR3aa: CASSPALSGNTIYF

d_gene: TRBD2
j_gene: TRBJ2-1
v_gene: TRBV6-6
abundance: -
CDR3nt: TGTGCCAGCAGCCCCCCTAGCGGGGGGTTTTACAATGAGCAGTTCTTC
CDR3aa: CASSPPSGGFYNEQFF

d_gene: -
j_gene: TRBJ2-7
v_gene: TRBV6-9
abundance: few
CDR3nt: TGTGCCAGCAGTCCCCGACGAGGAAGGCAATACGAGCAGTACTTC
CDR3aa: CASSPRRGRQYEQYF

d_gene: -
j_gene: TRBJ1-1
v_gene: TRBV13
abundance: -
CDR3nt: TGTGCCAGCAGCAACTACCCGAACACTGAAGCTTTCTTT
CDR3aa: CASSNYPNTEAFF

d_gene: -
j_gene: TRBJ1-2
v_gene: TRBV11-2
abundance: -
CDR3nt: TGTGCCAGCAGCTTCGACGGGGCTGGCTACACCTTC
CDR3aa: CASSFDGAGYTF

d_gene: -
j_gene: TRBJ2-7
v_gene: TRBV7-3
abundance: few
CDR3nt: TGTGCCAGCAGCTTAAGGCCAGGGCCGCCCTACGAGCAGTACTTC
CDR3aa: CASSLRPGPPYEQYF

d_gene: -
j_gene: TRBJ1-1
v_gene: TRBV29-1
abundance: -
CDR3nt: TGCAGCGTTTCCCCAGGGGTATCGGCTTTCTTT
CDR3aa: CSVSPGVSAFF

d_gene: TRBD2
j_gene: TRBJ2-3
v_gene: TRBV5-4
abundance: few
CDR3nt: TGTGCCAGCAGCTTCAGCGGGGGGGCCTCAGATACGCAGTATTTT
CDR3aa: CASSFSGGASDTQYF

d_gene: -
j_gene: TRBJ2-7
v_gene: TRBV11-3
abundance: few
CDR3nt: TGTGCCAGCAGCTCGACGGACGGGTACGAGCAGTACTTC
CDR3aa: CASSSTDGYEQYF

d_gene: -
j_gene: TRBJ1-2
v_gene: TRBV4-2
abundance: few
CDR3nt: TGTGCCAGCAGTCGAGGGGACCGGGGATCTGGCTACACCTTC
CDR3aa: CASSRGDRGSGYTF

d_gene: TRBD1
j_gene: TRBJ2-7
v_gene: TRBV7-2
abundance: -
CDR3nt: TGTGCCAGCAGCATCTCCGGTGGACAGGGACTCGAGCAGTACTTC
CDR3aa: CASSISGGQGLEQYF

d_gene: -
j_gene: TRBJ2-6
v_gene: TRBV5-4
abundance: -
CDR3nt: TGTGCCAGCAGCTCTCCGGGGTACCTTTCTGGGGCCAACGTCCTGACTTTC
CDR3aa: CASSSPGYLSGANVLTF

d_gene: -
j_gene: TRBJ1-2
v_gene: TRBV4-3
abundance: medium-sized
CDR3nt: TGCGCCAGCAGCCAGGGACGGAGCTATGGCTACACCTTC
CDR3aa: CASSQGRSYGYTF